This passage covers 25 T cell receptor beta chains from one sample sequenced in a study of T cells in tumors after PD-1 blockade. Clones were read by immunoSEQ multiplex PCR, and TCRdb kept only the in-frame ones, dropping some. The sample includes roughly 60,000 clones, about 82% of them seen just once. Here the sequenced sample was PBMCs, taken before anti-PD-1 treatment. These receptors were collected from a human donor with basal cell carcinoma.

V is TRBV6-5 and J is TRBJ1-1; D is possibly TRBD1 (6 bases). Trimming removed 4 bases from V and 2 bases from J, with 14 bases in between. The CDR3 covers 15 residues. Germline CDR1 reads MNHEY; CDR2 reads SVGAGI. CDR3 loop: CASSSWTVQNTEAFF. The CDR3 coding sequence is TGTGCCAGCAGTTCCTGGACAGTTCAAAACACTGAAGCTTTCTTT.

This chain links TRBV19 with TRBJ1-5; D is undetermined. Germline V gene lookup returns CDR1 LNHDA and CDR2 SQIVND (reference sequence). This CDR3 comprises 14 residues. Deletions cut 5 bases from V and 2 bases from J, with 10 bases between. This CDR3 reads CASSAKDGNQPQHF. In DNA form, the CDR3 reads TGTGCCAGTAGTGCCAAGGATGGCAATCAGCCCCAGCATTTT.

The chain has TRBV9 and TRBJ2-5; 8 bases map to TRBD2. Germline values: CDR1 SGDLS, CDR2 YYNGEE. The V gene end was trimmed by 0 bases and the J gene end by 5 bases; junction bases not matched to a gene: 9. The CDR3 is 16 amino acids. CDR3 bases: TGTGCCAGCAGCGTAGGGGGTAGCGGGGTTCGGGAGACCCAGTACTTC. Its translation is CASSVGGSGVRETQYF. The full variable domain, in which reference TRBV9 and TRBJ2-5 provide the parts outside the CDR3, is DSGVTQTPKHLITATGQRVTLRCSPRSGDLSVYWYQQSLDQGLQFLIQYYNGEERAKGNILERFSAQQFPDLHSELNLSSLELGDSALYFCASSVGGSGVRETQYFGPGTRLLVL.

The chain employs TRBV2 and TRBJ2-5; D remains ambiguous. The CDR3 is made up of 13 amino acids. Trimming took off 4 bases at V and 1 base at J, with 7 bases between the two ends. CDR1 is SNHLY and CDR2 is FYNNEI in the germline V gene. The DNA of the CDR3 is TGTGCCAGCAGTGGGTCAGTCCAAGAGACCCAGTACTTC. Its translation: CASSGSVQETQYF.

This sequence joins TRBV10-1 and TRBJ1-5; the match to TRBD1 covers 10 bases. The CDR3 spans 19 residues. Germline values: CDR1 WNHNN, CDR2 SYGVQD (reference sequence). V shed 0 bases, J shed 2 bases, and the junction held 10 bases outside the gene matches. The CDR3 bases are TGCGCCAGCAGTGAGTCGAAGGGGACAGGGGCCCTAGGCAATCAGCCCCAGCATTTT. Encoded protein: CASSESKGTGALGNQPQHF.

The chain couples TRBV5-1 to TRBJ1-2, with TRBD1 identical over 9 bases. Unmatched junction bases numbered 10, after V lost 3 bases and J lost 1 base. The CDR3 totals 17 residues. In germline, CDR1 is SGHRS, CDR2 YFSETQ. The CDR3 reads CASSSDSGTGSNYGYTF. CDR3 bases: TGCGCCAGCAGCTCTGACTCCGGGACAGGGAGTAACTATGGCTACACCTTC.

The J gene is TRBJ2-4, the V gene TRBV5-6; 11 bases match TRBD2. The CDR3 extends over 18 amino acids. With V trimmed by 1 base and J by 0 bases, 6 bases remained unmatched. The V gene's germline CDR1 is SGHDT and CDR2 YYEEEE. Here the CDR3 DNA reads TGTGCCAGCAGCTTGCCTAGCGGGGGGACCTTAGCCAAAAACATTCAGTACTTC. Translated: CASSLPSGGTLAKNIQYF.

This clone was found a few times. The genes are TRBV6-6 and TRBJ2-2, with D tentatively TRBD1 (6 bases). The V gene's germline CDR1 is MNHNY and CDR2 SVGAGI (reference sequence). The CDR3 loop spans 13 amino acids. The V end was cut by 5 bases, the J end by 3 bases, with 7 bases between. The CDR3: CASSNRDTGELFF. Written as DNA, the CDR3 is TGTGCCAGCAGTAACAGGGACACCGGGGAGCTGTTTTTT.

The chain uses TRBV4-1 and TRBJ1-1, with D maybe TRBD1 (6 bases). CDR1 is MGHRA, CDR2 YSYEKL, per germline. The CDR3 is 15 residues long. The ends were cut back, 1 base at V and 6 bases at J, with 15 bases in the middle. CDR3 nucleotide sequence: TGCGCCAGCAGCCAAGGGGTAAAGGGGGACCCTGAAGCTTTCTTT. This encodes CASSQGVKGDPEAFF.

This CDR3 is CASSLAGGVNEQFF. CDR3 in DNA: TGTGCCAGCAGTTTAGCGGGGGGGGTGAATGAGCAGTTCTTC. The chain employs TRBV6-2 or TRBV6-3 and TRBJ2-1; 11 nucleotides agree with TRBD2. Trimming cost V 4 bases and J 7 bases; bases outside gene matches: 3. The germline gives CDR1 MNHEY, CDR2 SVGEGT. This CDR3 region has 14 residues.

The chain employs TRBV7-6 and TRBJ1-1; 8 bases are a match to TRBD1. Germline loops: CDR1 SGHVS, CDR2 FNYEAQ. CDR3 length: 12 amino acids. Unmatched junction bases numbered 5, after V lost 3 bases and J lost 11 bases. CDR3 coding DNA: TGTGCCAGCAGCTTGGGGGACAGGAGGGCTTTCTTT. Translated: CASSLGDRRAFF. The full variable domain, with the rest looked up from reference TRBV7-6 and TRBJ1-1, is GAGVSQSPRYKVTKRGQDVALRCDPISGHVSLYWYRQALGQGPEFLTYFNYEAQQDKSGLPNDRFSAERPEGSISTLTIQRTEQRDSAMYRCASSLGDRRAFFGQGTRLTVV.

V and J are TRBV4-2 and TRBJ1-5, with 7 bases that match TRBD1. V shed 0 bases and J 4 bases; nucleotides not matched to a gene: 3. From germline, CDR1 is LGHNA and CDR2 YNFKEQ. The CDR3 extends over 15 amino acids. In DNA, the CDR3 is TGTGCCAGCAGCCAAGATGGGGACAGTAATCAGCCCCAGCATTTT. It is translated as CASSQDGDSNQPQHF.

This clone turned up a few times. The V gene is TRBV2, the J gene TRBJ2-3; D is ambiguous. The CDR3 extends over 11 amino acids. V shed 6 bases and J shed 6 bases, with 7 bases lying between them. CDR1 and CDR2 from the germline V gene are SNHLY and FYNNEI. The CDR3 loop is CASRARDTQYF. DNA for the CDR3: TGTGCCAGCAGGGCAAGGGATACGCAGTATTTT. Based on the CDR3 plus reference TRBV2 and TRBJ2-3, the full variable domain is EPEVTQTPSHQVTQMGQEVILRCVPISNHLYFYWYRQILGQKVEFLVSFYNNEISEKSEIFDDQFSVERPDGSNFTLKIRSTKLEDSAMYFCASRARDTQYFGPGTRLTVL.

V gene TRBV10-2 combines with J gene TRBJ1-1; D possibly corresponds to TRBD1 (5 bases). Germline V lookup: CDR1 WSHSY, CDR2 SAAADI. V gave up 8 bases and J gave up 2 bases, with 15 bases separating them. The CDR3 has 14 residues. CDR3 amino acids: CASDGGTLNTEAFF. The CDR3 DNA follows: TGCGCCAGCGATGGCGGGACTCTCAACACTGAAGCTTTCTTT.

The rearrangement links TRBV7-3 to TRBJ2-1; TRBD1 might be the D (7 bases). CDR3 length equals 13 residues. Trimming stripped 5 bases from V and 7 bases from J, with 12 bases between. Germline V lookup: CDR1 SGHTA, CDR2 FQGTGA. The CDR3 protein is CASSPGGPNEQFF. The CDR3 DNA follows: TGTGCCAGCAGCCCAGGGGGGCCGAATGAGCAGTTCTTC.

The chain has TRBV7-8 and TRBJ2-1; D unclear. Per germline, CDR1 SGHVS and CDR2 FQNEAQ. This CDR3 has 12 residues. V lost 5 bases and J lost 9, with 11 bases in between. The CDR3 is CASSPKVGEQFF. In DNA form, the CDR3 reads TGTGCCAGCAGCCCCAAGGTGGGTGAGCAGTTCTTC.

For the CDR3, the DNA is TGTGCCACCAGCGCCACAGGTGCCTACGAGCAGTACTTC. This codes for CATSATGAYEQYF. The V gene is TRBV15, the J gene TRBJ2-7; D is perhaps TRBD1 (5 bases). The CDR3 has 13 residues. Germline-derived CDR1 and CDR2 are LNHNV and YYDKDF (reference sequence). Trimming stripped 5 bases from V and 2 bases from J, with 10 bases between.

The chain joins TRBV12-5 to TRBJ1-1; tentatively, D is TRBD1 (5 bases). CDR1 is LGHNT, CDR2 FRNRAP, per germline. V shed 2 bases and J shed 9 bases, with 10 bases lying between them. This CDR3 region has 12 residues. This CDR3 reads CASGLNTGKAFF. Here the CDR3 DNA reads TGTGCTAGTGGTTTGAATACAGGTAAAGCTTTCTTT.

The chain links TRBV20-1 to TRBJ1-3, with 9 nucleotides matching TRBD1. The CDR3 has 15 amino acids. J gave up 0 bases and V 3 bases, and 3 bases lay outside the gene matches. Germline CDR1 DFQATT, CDR2 SNEGSKA (reference sequence). The chain's CDR3 is CSASEGQGSGNTIYF. The CDR3 DNA is TGCAGTGCTAGTGAGGGACAGGGCTCTGGAAACACCATATATTTT.

This sequence joins TRBV3-1 (or the pseudogene TRBV3-2) and TRBJ2-1, with TRBD2 as a possible D gene (5 bases). Germline V gene lookup returns CDR1 LGHDT and CDR2 YNNKEL (reference sequence). Trimming took off 1 base at V and 2 bases at J, with 12 bases between the two ends. The CDR3 spans 16 residues. This CDR3 reads CASSQVSLAAYNEQFF. DNA for the CDR3: TGTGCCAGCAGCCAAGTTAGTCTAGCAGCCTACAATGAGCAGTTCTTC.

The chain combines TRBV7-9 with TRBJ2-7; 8 nucleotides align to TRBD1. The V gene's germline CDR1 is SEHNR and CDR2 FQNEAQ (reference sequence). V trimming: 1 base; J trimming: 5 bases; junction bases outside the gene matches: 7. The CDR3 sequence is 15 residues long. The CDR3 is CASSLGQGAFDEQYF. The DNA for the CDR3 is TGTGCCAGCAGCTTAGGGCAGGGGGCGTTCGACGAGCAGTACTTC.

This rearrangement joins TRBV11-1 to TRBJ2-3; 8 positions match TRBD1. Germline V lookup: CDR1 SGHAT, CDR2 FQDESV (reference sequence). The ends lost 6 bases at V and 0 bases at J; junction bases unmatched: 5. CDR3 size: 15 residues. As DNA, the CDR3 is TGTGCCAGCAGATCTAGACAGGGGAGCACAGATACGCAGTATTTT. It is translated as CASRSRQGSTDTQYF.

The CDR3 DNA is TGTGCCAGCAGCGTAGACATCGGGCAGGGACATTTCGGCTACACCTTC. Amino acids: CASSVDIGQGHFGYTF. This chain uses TRBV9 with TRBJ1-2; a weak D match, TRBD1 (6 bases). V was shortened by 0 bases and J by 8 bases, with 20 bases between the two germline ends. CDR3 length: 16 amino acids. Per the germline V gene, CDR1 is SGDLS and CDR2 is YYNGEE.

V usage is TRBV5-1 and J usage is TRBJ2-3, with a possible D match to TRBD2 (5 bases). This CDR3 is 13 amino acids long. V was shortened by 2 bases and J by 4 bases, with 8 bases between the two germline ends. In germline, CDR1 is SGHRS, CDR2 YFSETQ. CDR3 protein: CASSLLGADTQYF. CDR3 DNA sequence: TGCGCCAGCAGCTTACTAGGAGCAGATACGCAGTATTTT.

The chain is built from TRBV5-8 and TRBJ2-3; no firm D call. The germline CDR1 and CDR2 sequences are SGHTS and YDEGEE. V was cut by 0 bases and J by 3 bases, with 8 bases left in between. The CDR3 consists of 14 residues. The CDR3: CASSLDRGTDTQYF. The CDR3 DNA is TGTGCCAGCAGCTTGGACCGTGGGACAGATACGCAGTATTTT.